This T cell receptor (beta chain) is drawn from a study of shared clonotypes between healthy human individuals. About the research overall: The study enrolled two women and a few men aged 18 to 49.

Clones were read by immunoSEQ multiplex PCR, and TCRdb kept only the in-frame ones, dropping some. The repertoire holds hundreds of thousands of clones, 95% to 98% seen once, with 0.3% in the top ten. The naive CD8 subset, CD45RO-negative cells positively selected for CCR7, excluded terminally differentiated effector memory CD45RA+ cells. A word on this clone: Its antigen is undetermined.

Points from the study as a whole: It was observed that roughly 5% of naive CD4 clonotypes were shared across several donors. An effect of sequencing depth on clonotype sharing among donors was expected. The study generally estimated greater richness for naive than memory subsets.

CDR3 length: 13 amino acids. The V end lost 5 bases, the J end lost 6 bases, and 14 bases lay between the germline ends. CDR1 is PRHDT, CDR2 FYEKMQ, per germline (reference sequence). The chain is built from TRBV13 and TRBJ2-7; either TRBD1 or TRBD2 may supply D (5 bases each). This TCR was sampled from a man aged 30 to 39 in good health. Material: naive CD8+ T cells sorted from blood. CDR3 in amino acids: CASSPGASGEQYF. The CDR3 nucleotides read TGTGCCAGCAGCCCCGGGGCCTCGGGCGAGCAGTACTTC.